This is a list of T cell receptor beta chains from one sample in a study of T cell responses to AZD1222 COVID-19 vaccine. Profiled with immunoSEQ multiplex PCR; TCRdb holds only in-frame clones, not every one. The table records 150,000 to 200,000 clones, 85% to 90% of them present only once. Sequencing was performed on peripheral blood, taken on day 0 of AZD1222 vaccination. All receptors come from an adult in good health. CDR3s include the opening cysteine and the closing phenylalanine or tryptophan. The D gene is left open where the match is weak. Only part of the rows carry a size: once, few, many, or a class if the clone is expanded.

clone size: NA
V gene: TRBV7-9
J gene: TRBJ2-1
D gene: NA
CDR3 DNA: TGTGCCAGCAGCTTAGGGACTACACAAAGCAATGAGCAGTTCTTC
CDR3 protein: CASSLGTTQSNEQFF

clone size: few
V gene: TRBV24-1
J gene: TRBJ2-3
D gene: NA
CDR3 DNA: TGTGCCACCAGTGAGAAAAGGCTTTTGCCTACTACGCAGTATTTT
CDR3 protein: CATSEKRLLPTTQYF

clone size: NA
V gene: TRBV5-4
J gene: TRBJ1-1
D gene: NA
CDR3 DNA: TGTGCCAGCTCCCCCCCAGGGGTAGGCACTGAAGCTTTCTTT
CDR3 protein: CASSPPGVGTEAFF

clone size: few
V gene: TRBV10-2
J gene: TRBJ2-1
D gene: NA
CDR3 DNA: TGCGCCAGCCTTTCTAGCGCCTCCTACAATGAGCAGTTCTTC
CDR3 protein: CASLSSASYNEQFF

clone size: NA
V gene: TRBV30
J gene: TRBJ2-7
D gene: NA
CDR3 DNA: TGTGCCTGGAGTCCGACTATCCTGCGGGTGTCCTACGAGCAGTACTTC
CDR3 protein: CAWSPTILRVSYEQYF

clone size: NA
V gene: TRBV28
J gene: TRBJ2-7
D gene: TRBD1
CDR3 DNA: TGTGCCAGCAGTCCGGGACAGGCTAACTCCCTCTACGAGCAGTACTTC
CDR3 protein: CASSPGQANSLYEQYF

clone size: NA
V gene: TRBV5-1
J gene: TRBJ2-2
D gene: NA
CDR3 DNA: TGCGCCAGCAGCTTGGGTGACACCCCTGGGGCCACCGGGGAGCTGTTTTTT
CDR3 protein: CASSLGDTPGATGELFF

clone size: NA
V gene: TRBV18
J gene: TRBJ1-1
D gene: NA
CDR3 DNA: TGTGCCAGCTCACCAAAAGGGGGGGGCACTGAAGCTTTCTTT
CDR3 protein: CASSPKGGGTEAFF

clone size: NA
V gene: TRBV19
J gene: TRBJ2-7
D gene: TRBD2
CDR3 DNA: TGTGCCAGTAGTATAGCGGGAGGGCCTCGAGAGCAGTACTTC
CDR3 protein: CASSIAGGPREQYF

clone size: NA
V gene: TRBV7-3
J gene: TRBJ2-3
D gene: TRBD2
CDR3 DNA: TGTGCCAGCAGCCCCTCCTCTAGCGGAAGCACAGATACGCAGTATTTT
CDR3 protein: CASSPSSSGSTDTQYF

clone size: NA
V gene: TRBV5-1
J gene: TRBJ2-1
D gene: TRBD2
CDR3 DNA: TGCGCCAGCAGCTTGGGCTTGAGCGGGGATGAGCAGTTCTTC
CDR3 protein: CASSLGLSGDEQFF

clone size: NA
V gene: TRBV28
J gene: TRBJ2-1
D gene: NA
CDR3 DNA: TGTGCCAGCAGTTTTTTGACTAGACGCTCCTACAATGAGCAGTTCTTC
CDR3 protein: CASSFLTRRSYNEQFF

clone size: NA
V gene: TRBV15
J gene: TRBJ1-1
D gene: TRBD1
CDR3 DNA: TGTGCCACCAGCAGAGATCTCGGAGGGGGCGGCACTGAAGCTTTCTTT
CDR3 protein: CATSRDLGGGGTEAFF

clone size: NA
V gene: TRBV12-3/TRBV12-4
J gene: TRBJ2-7
D gene: NA
CDR3 DNA: TGTGCCAGCAGTTCCCGGGGAGGTTTCGAGCAGTACTTC
CDR3 protein: CASSSRGGFEQYF

clone size: NA
V gene: TRBV2
J gene: TRBJ2-1
D gene: TRBD2
CDR3 DNA: TGTGCCAGGCGAGCGGGACTAGCCTATGAGCAGTTCTTC
CDR3 protein: CARRAGLAYEQFF

clone size: NA
V gene: TRBV6-1
J gene: TRBJ1-2
D gene: NA
CDR3 DNA: TGTGCCAGCAGTGAGGAACAGCTTTATGGCTACACCTTC
CDR3 protein: CASSEEQLYGYTF

clone size: NA
V gene: TRBV11-2
J gene: TRBJ2-7
D gene: NA
CDR3 DNA: TGTGCCAGCAGCTTTGAGGTCGGGTCCTACGAGCAGTACTTC
CDR3 protein: CASSFEVGSYEQYF

clone size: NA
V gene: TRBV11-2
J gene: TRBJ2-2
D gene: NA
CDR3 DNA: TGTGCCAGCAGCTTCTTGGAGAGGGGAGGGGAGCTGTTTTTT
CDR3 protein: CASSFLERGGELFF

clone size: NA
V gene: TRBV20-1
J gene: TRBJ2-1
D gene: NA
CDR3 DNA: TGCAGTGCTGGATTTTACAATGAGCAGTTCTTC
CDR3 protein: CSAGFYNEQFF

clone size: NA
V gene: TRBV28
J gene: TRBJ1-5
D gene: NA
CDR3 DNA: TGTGCCAGCAGTCCCCCCGCGGTAAGCAATCAGCCCCAGCATTTT
CDR3 protein: CASSPPAVSNQPQHF

clone size: NA
V gene: TRBV6-5
J gene: TRBJ1-2
D gene: NA
CDR3 DNA: TGTGCCAGCCAGGAGGGGGGCGCCTATGGCTACACCTTC
CDR3 protein: CASQEGGAYGYTF

clone size: few
V gene: TRBV28
J gene: TRBJ1-2
D gene: NA
CDR3 DNA: TGTGCCAGCAGTTTATCAGGGGACCGCCTCCGCTATGGCTACACCTTC
CDR3 protein: CASSLSGDRLRYGYTF

clone size: NA
V gene: TRBV5-1
J gene: TRBJ1-2
D gene: TRBD1
CDR3 DNA: TGCGCCAGCAGCTCCGACAGGGGTTCTAACTATGGCTACACCTTC
CDR3 protein: CASSSDRGSNYGYTF

clone size: NA
V gene: TRBV30
J gene: TRBJ2-2
D gene: NA
CDR3 DNA: TGTGCCTGGAGTGCCGGTCCCACCGGGGAGCTGTTTTTT
CDR3 protein: CAWSAGPTGELFF

clone size: once
V gene: TRBV3-1/TRBV3-2
J gene: TRBJ2-5
D gene: TRBD1
CDR3 DNA: TGTGCCAGCAGCCGAAAGACAGGGACGCAAGAGACCCAGTACTTC
CDR3 protein: CASSRKTGTQETQYF

clone size: NA
V gene: TRBV10-2
J gene: TRBJ1-2
D gene: NA
CDR3 DNA: TGCGCCAGCAGTGACCCTAGCTTGGATGGCTACACCTTC
CDR3 protein: CASSDPSLDGYTF

clone size: once
V gene: TRBV11-2
J gene: TRBJ2-6
D gene: NA
CDR3 DNA: TGTGCCAGCATTTCTCCAGGGGTCGGGGCCAACGTCCTGACTTTC
CDR3 protein: CASISPGVGANVLTF

clone size: NA
V gene: TRBV7-6
J gene: TRBJ1-2
D gene: NA
CDR3 DNA: TGTGCCAGCAGCTCAACCGACATGAATGGCTACACCTTC
CDR3 protein: CASSSTDMNGYTF

clone size: NA
V gene: TRBV9
J gene: TRBJ2-1
D gene: NA
CDR3 DNA: TGTGCCAGCAGCGTGGGGAACGGGCCCGGCTCCTACAATGAGCAGTTCTTC
CDR3 protein: CASSVGNGPGSYNEQFF

clone size: once
V gene: TRBV19
J gene: TRBJ2-7
D gene: TRBD1
CDR3 DNA: TGTGCCAGTAGTGATCCGGGACAGGGGGGTTCCTACGAGCAGTACTTC
CDR3 protein: CASSDPGQGGSYEQYF

clone size: NA
V gene: TRBV5-4
J gene: TRBJ2-7
D gene: NA
CDR3 DNA: TGTGCCAGCAGCTTGGCCCGCTGGGGGGCCCGAACCTACGAGCAGTACTTC
CDR3 protein: CASSLARWGARTYEQYF